Presented here are 14 T cell receptor beta chains from one specimen sequenced in a study of T cell responses to AZD1222 COVID-19 vaccine. Measured with immunoSEQ multiplex PCR; TCRdb has only the in-frame clones, and not every one. The repertoire includes approximately 110,000 clones, 87% of them detected once, and 2.5% sits in the top ten. Sequencing used peripheral blood, obtained 28 days after the second AZD1222 dose. These receptors were taken from an adult who received the AZD1222 COVID-19 vaccine.

Only one count was recorded for this clone. The rearrangement uses TRBV3-1 (or the pseudogene TRBV3-2) and TRBJ1-2, with unresolved D. V lost 2 bases, J lost 1 base, and 5 bases lay in between. The CDR3 has 13 amino acids. Germline CDR1 and CDR2: LGHDT and YNNKEL (reference sequence). Here the CDR3 reads CASSQRDNYGYTF. CDR3 DNA: TGTGCCAGCAGCCAAAGGGATAACTATGGCTACACCTTC.

The genes are TRBV28 and TRBJ1-2; D is ambiguous. The V gene's germline CDR1 is MDHEN and CDR2 SYDVKM. The CDR3 totals 13 residues. Trimming took 6 bases from V and 5 from J, leaving 13 bases between them. The CDR3 loop reads CASSPVGWYGYTF. As DNA, the CDR3 is TGTGCCAGCAGCCCAGTAGGATGGTATGGCTACACCTTC.

The V and J genes are TRBV9 and TRBJ2-1, with 14 bases aligning to TRBD2. The CDR3 is 19 amino acids. V trimming: 4 bases; J trimming: 9 bases; junction bases outside the gene matches: 18. Germline V gene sequence: CDR1 SGDLS, CDR2 YYNGEE. CDR3 amino acids: CASSSQTSGRALIVGEQFF. The DNA for the CDR3 is TGTGCCAGCAGCTCGCAGACTAGCGGGAGGGCCCTGATTGTTGGTGAGCAGTTCTTC. Supplemented by reference TRBV9 and TRBJ2-1, the full variable domain reads DSGVTQTPKHLITATGQRVTLRCSPRSGDLSVYWYQQSLDQGLQFLIQYYNGEERAKGNILERFSAQQFPDLHSELNLSSLELGDSALYFCASSSQTSGRALIVGEQFFGPGTRLTVL.

This chain uses TRBV6-4 with TRBJ1-5; no clear D. V was clipped by 6 bases and J by 1 base, with 7 bases between them. CDR3 size: 13 residues. Germline V gives CDR1 MRHNA, CDR2 SNTAGT. CDR3 DNA: TGTGCCAGCAGCAAGGAAAGCAATCAGCCCCAGCATTTT. It encodes CASSKESNQPQHF.

This clone was seen a few times. The chain couples TRBV28 to TRBJ2-7, with 12 bases identical to TRBD2. Germline assignment: CDR1 MDHEN and CDR2 SYDVKM. The CDR3 is 14 amino acids. After removal of 6 bases from V and 1 base from J, the junction contained 1 base not matched to a gene. CDR3 DNA: TGTGCCAGCAGACTAGCGGGGGGTTCCTACGAGCAGTACTTC. Its translation: CASRLAGGSYEQYF.

This clone was recorded only once. This chain joins TRBV7-9 and TRBJ2-1; 10 nucleotides align to TRBD1. CDR1 SEHNR and CDR2 FQNEAQ come from the germline V gene (reference sequence). The CDR3 covers 15 residues. V gave up 5 bases and J gave up 4 bases; unmatched junction bases: 5. The CDR3 DNA follows: TGTGCCAGCAGCCCACGGGACAGGGGATACAATGAGCAGTTCTTC. It translates to CASSPRDRGYNEQFF.

The rearrangement links TRBV4-2 to TRBJ1-1; D call uncertain. Trimming pared 11 bases from V and 4 bases from J, leaving 11 bases between. The CDR3 has 11 amino acids. Germline V gene sequence: CDR1 LGHNA, CDR2 YNFKEQ. The DNA for the CDR3 is TGTGCCTCCCGGCGGGGCACTGAAGCTTTCTTT. Its protein product is CASRRGTEAFF.

V usage is TRBV10-3 and J usage is TRBJ2-5; 8 bases fit TRBD1. Germline V gene sequence: CDR1 ENHRY, CDR2 SYGVKD. CDR3 length: 14 amino acids. V was pared by 5 bases and J by 5 bases, with 7 bases of the junction left unmatched. This chain's CDR3 is CAISRTGSWETQYF. The CDR3 DNA sequence: TGTGCCATCAGTAGGACAGGGAGCTGGGAGACCCAGTACTTC.

CDR3 amino acids: CASSSRGINTGELFF. The CDR3 nucleotides are TGTGCCAGCAGCTCGAGGGGAATAAACACCGGGGAGCTGTTTTTT. This chain connects TRBV7-2 to TRBJ2-2; D might be TRBD1 or TRBD2, each matching 5 bases. The CDR3 runs 15 residues. Germline V lookup: CDR1 SGHTA, CDR2 FQGNSA. Trimming took 4 bases from V and 2 from J, leaving 11 bases between them.

The chain joins TRBV18 to TRBJ1-2; no reliable D call. This CDR3 has 14 residues. Per the germline V gene, CDR1 is KGHSH and CDR2 is LQKENI. The germline V and J ends were trimmed by 2 bases and 4 bases, with 11 bases remaining between them. CDR3 sequence: CASSPDSASYGYTF. The CDR3 nucleotides are TGTGCCAGCTCACCAGATTCAGCCAGCTATGGCTACACCTTC.

This chain links TRBV25-1 with TRBJ2-2, with 11 bases lining up with TRBD1. V shed 9 bases and J 4 bases; nucleotides not matched to a gene: 7. Germline CDR1 reads MGHDK; CDR2 reads SYGVNS. The CDR3 is 15 amino acids. The CDR3 nucleotides are TGTGCCAGTAACCCCGGGACAGGGGGCACCGGGGAGCTGTTTTTT. It yields the protein CASNPGTGGTGELFF.

The genes are TRBV30 and TRBJ2-1; no clear D gene. V lost 2 bases to trimming and J lost 10 bases, with 6 bases between them. There are 10 residues in the CDR3. The V gene's germline CDR1 is GTSNPN and CDR2 SVGIG (reference sequence). CDR3 in DNA: TGTGCCTGGAGTATCAACGAGCAGTTCTTC. Translation gives CAWSINEQFF.

The gene calls are TRBV10-3 and TRBJ2-5; D is undetermined. This CDR3 is built from 11 residues. With 6 bases removed from V and 5 bases from J, the gap between germline ends came to 7 bases. Germline CDR1 reads ENHRY; CDR2 reads SYGVKD. The CDR3 protein is CAIRGEETQYF. CDR3 in DNA: TGTGCCATCAGGGGTGAGGAGACCCAGTACTTC.

CDR3 region: CASSMIEDEQYF. In nucleotides, the CDR3 is TGTGCCAGTAGTATGATAGAAGACGAGCAGTACTTC. This chain connects TRBV19 to TRBJ2-7, with no clear D. Germline loops: CDR1 LNHDA, CDR2 SQIVND (reference sequence). The CDR3 contains 12 residues. Trimming took off 3 bases at V and 5 bases at J, with 8 bases between the two ends.